This T cell receptor beta chain derives from a study of shared clonotypes between healthy human individuals. Study results and caveats: Larger richness was generally estimated for naive than memory subsets.

Points on this clone: Its specificity is unknown.

Trimming left V 10 bases short and J 1 base short, with 12 bases between. Germline V gene data show CDR1 as LNHDA and CDR2 as SQIVND (reference sequence). The CDR3 length is 13 residues. Source study methods: Junction-only immunoSEQ sequences carried no quality scores, so filtering differed. Using immunoSEQ multiplex PCR, the repertoire was profiled, and TCRdb retains in-frame clones only, with some absent. The V and J calls and the clone size are those of that table, but D and trimming were determined from the DNA. This table has roughly 1 million clones, about 84% appearing once. Each donor was a Caucasian adult residing in Nashville, Tennessee.

The material sequenced was memory CD4+ T cells from PBMCs. Subset noted: CD45RA-negative fraction. This sequence joins TRBV19 and TRBJ2-3; weak D call: TRBD2 (5 bases). The receptor's source is a man between 18 and 29 years old in good health. Some clones in this sample may be carry-over from other donors' samples. The CDR3 sequence is CATTSLGTDTQYF. The CDR3 bases are TGTGCCACAACTAGTTTGGGCACAGATACGCAGTATTTT.